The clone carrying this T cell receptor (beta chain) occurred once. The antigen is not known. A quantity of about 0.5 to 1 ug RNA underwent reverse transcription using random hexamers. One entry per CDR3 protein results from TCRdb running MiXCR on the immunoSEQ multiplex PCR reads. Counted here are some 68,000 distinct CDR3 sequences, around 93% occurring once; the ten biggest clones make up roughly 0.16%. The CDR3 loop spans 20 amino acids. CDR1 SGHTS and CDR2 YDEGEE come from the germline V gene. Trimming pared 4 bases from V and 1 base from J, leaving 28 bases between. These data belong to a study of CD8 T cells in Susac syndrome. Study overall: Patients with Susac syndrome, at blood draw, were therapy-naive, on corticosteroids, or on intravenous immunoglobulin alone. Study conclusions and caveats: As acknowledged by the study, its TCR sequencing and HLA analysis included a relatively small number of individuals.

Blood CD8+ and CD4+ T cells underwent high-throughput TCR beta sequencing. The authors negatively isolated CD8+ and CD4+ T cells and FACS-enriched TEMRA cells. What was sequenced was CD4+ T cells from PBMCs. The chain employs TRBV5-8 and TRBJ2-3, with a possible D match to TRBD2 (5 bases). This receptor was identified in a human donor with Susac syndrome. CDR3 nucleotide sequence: TGTGCCAGCAGCCTCGACTTGACTACCAACTCGCGGCGGCGCACAGATACGCAGTATTTT. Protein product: CASSLDLTTNSRRRTDTQYF.